This T cell receptor (beta chain) was recorded in a study of T-cell memory formation after mild COVID-19. This clonotype was recorded a few times. Its antigen is not identified. TCRdb called the 5' RACE reads again in MiXCR, with one record for every CDR3 protein. The sample lists 450,000 to 650,000 distinct CDR3 sequences, 20% occurring once. This CDR3 has 15 residues. Trimming at V came to 1 base and at J to 2 bases, leaving 5 bases not matched to a gene. Notes on the study in general: Day 15 to 85 contractors were CD4/CD8 balanced; later expanders leaned CD4+.

The origin of this receptor is an adult woman who had mild COVID-19 (a few samples of this study predate the infection). Cell type and time point are not known. The J gene is TRBJ2-7, the V gene TRBV12-3 or TRBV12-4, with TRBD2 matching 7 bases. The specimen was PBMCs or a T cell subset sorted from them (not recorded which). For the CDR3, the DNA is TGTGCCAGCAGTTTAGAGCGGGGATCGCCCTACGAGCAGTACTTC. As protein: CASSLERGSPYEQYF.